This TCR beta chain was found in a study of vaccination effects on CD4 cells after COVID-19. Study findings and constraints: Marked clonal contraction of infection- and vaccine-induced clones was seen late after vaccination.

Method: immunoSEQ multiplex PCR; TCRdb's copy keeps in-frame clones and lacks some. The sample lists about 22,000 clones; approximately 73% were seen once. As concerns this clone: Its antigen remains unidentified.

Ahead of sequencing, the ViraFEST assay grew antigen-specific CD4+ T cells using viral peptide pools. At the end of 9 to 11 days of culture, CD4+ T cells were isolated. Vaccine recipients had no previous SARS-CoV-2 infection; their nucleocapsid antibodies were negative. A density of approximately 2.2 million PBMC per well was used; these cells were cultured with approximately 9.3 IU/ml IL-2 and 10 ug/ml peptides. Fresh IL-2-containing medium replaced half the medium on days 3 and 7. Germline CDR1 and CDR2: SGHNT and YYREEE (reference sequence). There are 15 residues in the CDR3. The V gene end was trimmed by 4 bases and the J gene end by 1 base; junction bases not matched to a gene: 6.

The material was CD4+ T cells from PBMCs cultured with HCoV-229E spike peptides, obtained before COVID-19 vaccination. The TCR sequence derives from a human donor who received a COVID-19 vaccine. The chain uses TRBV5-4 and TRBJ2-5; 8 nucleotides match TRBD2. CDR3 in DNA: TGTGCCAGCAGCCGGGGTAGCGGGGTCCAAGAGACCCAGTACTTC. Its protein is CASSRGSGVQETQYF.